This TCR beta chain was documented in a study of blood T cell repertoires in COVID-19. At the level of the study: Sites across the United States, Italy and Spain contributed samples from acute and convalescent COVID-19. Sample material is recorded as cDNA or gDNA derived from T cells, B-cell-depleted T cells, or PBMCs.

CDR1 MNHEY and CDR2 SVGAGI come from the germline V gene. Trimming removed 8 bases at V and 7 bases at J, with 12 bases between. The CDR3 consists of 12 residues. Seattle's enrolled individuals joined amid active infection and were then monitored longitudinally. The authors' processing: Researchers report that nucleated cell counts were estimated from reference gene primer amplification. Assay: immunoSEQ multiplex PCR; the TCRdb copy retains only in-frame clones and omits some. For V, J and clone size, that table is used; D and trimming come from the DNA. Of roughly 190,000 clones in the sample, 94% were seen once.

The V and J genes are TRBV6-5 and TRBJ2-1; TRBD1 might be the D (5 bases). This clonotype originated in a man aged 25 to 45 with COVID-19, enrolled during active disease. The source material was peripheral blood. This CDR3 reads CASVSHRNEQFF. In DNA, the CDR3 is TGTGCCAGCGTTTCCCACAGGAATGAGCAGTTCTTC.